The clone carrying this TCR beta chain was counted ten times or more. Its specificity is unknown. Investigators prepared the TCR beta libraries by applying iRepertoire HTBI primers and Arm-PCR of CDR3 regions. Using its own MiXCR run on the multiplex PCR reads, TCRdb lists one record per CDR3 protein. The sample yields 400,000 to 500,000 distinct CDR3 sequences, less than 25% seen once. Time point indicated: persistent/refractory GD, antithyroid drugs over 5 years with positive TRAb. RNA extracted from PBMCs served as the sequencing template. It was American Thyroid Association guidelines that determined Graves' disease diagnosis. From germline, CDR1 is MDHEN and CDR2 SYDVKM. The CDR3 runs to 13 residues. V was shortened by 6 bases and J by 3 bases, with 12 bases between the two germline ends. This entry is derived from a study of regulatory T cells in long-lasting Graves disease. Regarding the study as a whole: Since the sample size was small, accuracy may have been reduced. TCR diversity was lower in persistent Graves' patients (versus newly diagnosed ones). Persistent disease preferred TRBV28, TRBJ1-2 and TRBJ2-5; new disease, TRBV20-1 and TRBJ2-1.

This sequence was found in a female donor with Graves disease. The gene calls are TRBV28 and TRBJ2-7; TRBD1 is a possible D gene (6 bases). The starting material was peripheral blood mononuclear cells (PBMCs), obtained when the disease was refractory, from a patient treated with antithyroid drugs. The CDR3 loop is CASSRGRRYEQYF. The CDR3 DNA follows: TGTGCCAGCAGCAGGGGACGTCGCTACGAGCAGTACTTC.